One sample yielded the 3 T cell receptor beta chains listed below, sequenced in a study of blood T cell repertoires in COVID-19 (dated by TCRdb to the early 2020s). Receptor libraries were prepared by the immunoSEQ multiplex PCR assay. This is the immuneACCESS table as TCRdb keeps it, with only in-frame sequences that have V and J called. A part of the clones is gone; compared with another copy, unresolved V genes explain less than half, and the rest is unexplained. This sample comprises more than 70,000 clones, approximately 78% of them detected only once. 4% to 5.5% of the sample belongs to the ten largest clones. The sequenced sample was peripheral blood. The receptors here all came from a woman older than 75 with active or convalescent COVID-19.

The rearrangement uses TRBV11-3 and TRBJ2-3, with D possibly TRBD2 on 7 matching bases. In germline, CDR1 is SGHNT, CDR2 YENEEA. CDR3 length equals 18 residues. Trimming took 3 bases from V and 5 from J, leaving 24 bases between them. The CDR3 region is CASSFPNSGGGSRDTQYF. The CDR3 bases are TGTGCCAGCAGCTTCCCCAACTCCGGGGGCGGGAGCCGAGATACGCAGTATTTT.

The chain employs TRBV18 and TRBJ1-2, with TRBD1 matching over 8 bases. Trimming cost V 4 bases and J 6 bases; bases outside gene matches: 7. The CDR3 has 14 amino acids. CDR1 and CDR2 (germline): KGHSH, LQKENI. CDR3 in DNA: TGTGCCAGCTCACTTCGGACAGGGTATGATGGCTACACCTTC. Encoded protein: CASSLRTGYDGYTF. Variable domain in full (rest from reference TRBV18 and TRBJ1-2): NAGVMQNPRHLVRRRGQEARLRCSPMKGHSHVYWYRQLPEEGLKFMVYLQKENIIDESGMPKERFSAEFPKEGPSILRIQQVVRGDSAAYFCASSLRTGYDGYTFGSGTRLTVV.

The V gene is TRBV14, the J gene TRBJ1-2, with D tentatively TRBD1 (6 bases). Germline V CDR1 and CDR2: SGHDN, FVKESK. The CDR3 spans 15 residues. Trimming took 1 base from V and 5 from J, leaving 14 bases between them. The CDR3 nucleotides are TGTGCCAGCAGCCAAGGGACAGCCACCGTTTATGGCTACACCTTC. Translation gives CASSQGTATVYGYTF.